This T cell receptor beta chain was captured by sequencing in a study of CD8 T cells in ankylosing spondylitis. It was by quantitative 5'-RACE with molecular barcodes that TCR beta libraries were made. TCRdb processed the 5' RACE reads anew with MiXCR; each CDR3 protein has one entry. The data contain roughly 100,000 distinct CDR3 sequences, more than 20% of them singletons. V dropped 3 bases and J dropped 8 bases, with 10 bases sitting between them. The CDR3 runs to 12 residues. Germline CDR1 MGHDK, CDR2 SYGVNS. The receptor comes from a male donor with ankylosing spondylitis. The V gene is TRBV25-1, the J gene TRBJ1-2; the D is unclear. Sequences were obtained from synovial fluid, either unsorted or a sorted T cell fraction (not recorded which). CDR3 in amino acids: CASSDNAEGYTF. The DNA of the CDR3 is TGTGCCAGCAGTGATAATGCTGAAGGCTACACCTTC.